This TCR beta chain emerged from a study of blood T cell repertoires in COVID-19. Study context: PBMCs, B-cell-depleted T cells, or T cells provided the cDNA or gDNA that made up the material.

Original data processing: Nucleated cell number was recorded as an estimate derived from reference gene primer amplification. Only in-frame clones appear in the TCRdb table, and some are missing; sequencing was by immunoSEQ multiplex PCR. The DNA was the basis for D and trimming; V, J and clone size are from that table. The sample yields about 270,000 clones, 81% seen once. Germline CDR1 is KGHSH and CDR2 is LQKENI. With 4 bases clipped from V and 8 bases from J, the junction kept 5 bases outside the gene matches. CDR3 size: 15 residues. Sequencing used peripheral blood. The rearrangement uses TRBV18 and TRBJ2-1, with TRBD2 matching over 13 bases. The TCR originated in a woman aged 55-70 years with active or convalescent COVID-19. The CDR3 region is CASSLLAGGLDEQFF. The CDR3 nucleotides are TGTGCCAGCTCACTACTAGCGGGGGGGCTCGATGAGCAGTTCTTC.